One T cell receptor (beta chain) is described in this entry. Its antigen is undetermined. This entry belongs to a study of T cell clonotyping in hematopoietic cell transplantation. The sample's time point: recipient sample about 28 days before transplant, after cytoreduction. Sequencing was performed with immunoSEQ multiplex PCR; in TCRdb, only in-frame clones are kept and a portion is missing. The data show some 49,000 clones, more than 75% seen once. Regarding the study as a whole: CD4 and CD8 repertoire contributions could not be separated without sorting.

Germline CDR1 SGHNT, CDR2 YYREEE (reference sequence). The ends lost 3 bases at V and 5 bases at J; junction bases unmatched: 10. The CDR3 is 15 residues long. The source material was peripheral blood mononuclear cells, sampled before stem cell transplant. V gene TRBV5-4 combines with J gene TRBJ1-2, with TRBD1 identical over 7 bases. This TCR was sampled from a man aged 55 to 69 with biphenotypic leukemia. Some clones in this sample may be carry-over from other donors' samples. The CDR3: CASSWNRGRGYGYTF. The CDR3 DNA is TGTGCCAGCAGCTGGAACAGGGGAAGAGGGTATGGCTACACCTTC.